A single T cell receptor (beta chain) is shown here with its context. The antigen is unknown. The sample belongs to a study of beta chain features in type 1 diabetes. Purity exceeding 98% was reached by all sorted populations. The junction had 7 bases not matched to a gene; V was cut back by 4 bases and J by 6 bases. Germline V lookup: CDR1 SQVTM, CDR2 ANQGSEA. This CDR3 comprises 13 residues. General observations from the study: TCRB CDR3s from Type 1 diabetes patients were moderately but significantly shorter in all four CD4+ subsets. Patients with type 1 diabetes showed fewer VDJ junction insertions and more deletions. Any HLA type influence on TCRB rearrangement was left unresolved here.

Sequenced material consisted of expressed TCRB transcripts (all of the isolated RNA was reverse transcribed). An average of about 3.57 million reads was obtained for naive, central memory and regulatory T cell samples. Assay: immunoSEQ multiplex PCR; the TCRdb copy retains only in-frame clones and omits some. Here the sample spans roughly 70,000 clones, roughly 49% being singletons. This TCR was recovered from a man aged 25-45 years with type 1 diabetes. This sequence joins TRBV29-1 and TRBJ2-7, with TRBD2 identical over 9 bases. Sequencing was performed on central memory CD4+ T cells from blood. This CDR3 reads CSVGGRALREQYF. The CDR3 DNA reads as TGCAGCGTTGGCGGGAGGGCCCTCCGCGAGCAGTACTTC.